This T cell receptor beta chain stems from a study of post-analysis software for immune sequencing data. For the study at large: Clinical courses comprised relapsing-remitting, secondary progressive and progressive-relapsing multiple sclerosis. Overall study results and limits: About five TRBV segments, including TRBV5-6, TRBV5-1 and TRBV20-1, were more frequent in patients than controls.

Tagging with unique molecular identifiers was a feature of the TCR beta cDNA libraries. TCRdb re-called the PCR reads with MiXCR, one entry per CDR3 protein. The sample has 750,000 to 950,000 distinct CDR3 sequences, about 57% seen once. On this clonotype: The antigen is undetermined.

With 3 bases removed from V and 5 bases from J, the gap between germline ends came to 9 bases. Germline assignment: CDR1 MGHDK and CDR2 SYGVNS. The CDR3 contains 13 residues. This rearrangement joins TRBV25-1 to TRBJ2-3; D possibly corresponds to TRBD1 (5 bases). The sample comprised blood. The sequence came from a girl aged 10 to 17 with multiple sclerosis. The CDR3 bases are TGTGCCAGCAGTGACCAGGGAAGAGATACGCAGTATTTT. Translating gives CASSDQGRDTQYF.